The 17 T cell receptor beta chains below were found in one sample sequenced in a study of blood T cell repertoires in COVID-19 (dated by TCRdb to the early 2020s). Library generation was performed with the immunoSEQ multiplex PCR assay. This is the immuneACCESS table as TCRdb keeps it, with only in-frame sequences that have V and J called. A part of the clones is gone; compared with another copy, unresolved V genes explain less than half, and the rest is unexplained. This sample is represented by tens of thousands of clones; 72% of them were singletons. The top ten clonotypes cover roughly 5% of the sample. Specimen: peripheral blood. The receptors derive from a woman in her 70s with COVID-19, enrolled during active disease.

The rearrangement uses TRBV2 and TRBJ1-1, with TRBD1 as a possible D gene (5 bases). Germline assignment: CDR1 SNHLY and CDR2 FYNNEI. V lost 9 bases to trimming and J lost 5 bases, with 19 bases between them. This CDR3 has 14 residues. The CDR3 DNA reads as TGTGCCAGACTAGCCAGGGTCCCCGAAACTGAAGCTTTCTTT. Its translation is CARLARVPETEAFF.

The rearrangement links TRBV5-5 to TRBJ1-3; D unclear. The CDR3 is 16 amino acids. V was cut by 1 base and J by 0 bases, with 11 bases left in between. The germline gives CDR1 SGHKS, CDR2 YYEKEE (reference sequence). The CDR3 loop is CASSLLYGDSGNTIYF. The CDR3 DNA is TGTGCCAGCAGCTTGTTGTACGGAGACTCTGGAAACACCATATATTTT.

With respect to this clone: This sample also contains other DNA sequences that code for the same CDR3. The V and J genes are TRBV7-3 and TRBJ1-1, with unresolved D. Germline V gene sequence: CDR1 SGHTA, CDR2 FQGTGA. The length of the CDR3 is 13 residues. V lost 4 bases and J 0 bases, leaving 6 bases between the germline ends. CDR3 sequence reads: CASSSQVNTEAFF. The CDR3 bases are TGTGCCAGCAGCTCTCAGGTGAACACTGAAGCTTTCTTT.

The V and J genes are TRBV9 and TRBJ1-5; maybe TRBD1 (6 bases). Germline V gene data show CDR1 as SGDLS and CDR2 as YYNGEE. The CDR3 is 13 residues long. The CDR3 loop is CGRGGGDRQPQHF. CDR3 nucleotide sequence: TGTGGCAGAGGGGGAGGGGATAGGCAGCCCCAGCATTTT.

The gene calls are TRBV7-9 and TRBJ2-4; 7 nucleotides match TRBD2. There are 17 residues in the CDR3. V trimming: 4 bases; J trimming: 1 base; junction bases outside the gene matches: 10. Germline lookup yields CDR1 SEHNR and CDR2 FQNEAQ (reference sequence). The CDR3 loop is CASSSQAGWGAKNIQYF. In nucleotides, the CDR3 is TGTGCCAGCAGCTCCCAAGCGGGATGGGGGGCCAAAAACATTCAGTACTTC.

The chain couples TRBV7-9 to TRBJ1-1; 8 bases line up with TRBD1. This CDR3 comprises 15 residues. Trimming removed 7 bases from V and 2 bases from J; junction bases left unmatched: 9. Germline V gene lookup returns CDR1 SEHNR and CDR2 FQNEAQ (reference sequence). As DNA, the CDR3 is TGTGCCAGCACGCCGCGGGGACAGGAAAACACTGAAGCTTTCTTT. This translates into CASTPRGQENTEAFF.

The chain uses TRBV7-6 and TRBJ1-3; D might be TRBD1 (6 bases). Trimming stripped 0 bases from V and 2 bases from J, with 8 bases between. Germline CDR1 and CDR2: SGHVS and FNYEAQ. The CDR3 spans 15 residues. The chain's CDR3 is CASSLAAGAGNTIYF. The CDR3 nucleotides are TGTGCCAGCAGCTTAGCGGCAGGGGCTGGAAACACCATATATTTT. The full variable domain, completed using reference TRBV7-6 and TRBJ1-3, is GAGVSQSPRYKVTKRGQDVALRCDPISGHVSLYWYRQALGQGPEFLTYFNYEAQQDKSGLPNDRFSAERPEGSISTLTIQRTEQRDSAMYRCASSLAAGAGNTIYFGEGSWLTVV.

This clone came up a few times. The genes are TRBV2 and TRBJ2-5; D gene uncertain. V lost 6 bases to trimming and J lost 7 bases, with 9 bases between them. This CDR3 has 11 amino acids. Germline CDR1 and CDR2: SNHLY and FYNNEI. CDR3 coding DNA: TGTGCCAGCAGGGCGTCGGGGACCCAGTACTTC. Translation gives CASRASGTQYF.

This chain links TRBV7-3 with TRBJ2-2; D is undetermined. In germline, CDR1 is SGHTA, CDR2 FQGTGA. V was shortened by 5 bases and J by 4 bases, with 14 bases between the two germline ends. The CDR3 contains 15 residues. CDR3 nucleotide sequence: TGTGCCAGCAGCCCCACAGTTAAGAGCACCGGGGAGCTGTTTTTT. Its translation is CASSPTVKSTGELFF.

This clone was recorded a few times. CDR3 loop: CASSLRAGQPQHF. The CDR3 coding sequence is TGTGCCAGCAGCTTAAGGGCGGGACAGCCCCAGCATTTT. This chain links TRBV11-2 with TRBJ1-5; D not certain. Germline V gene data show CDR1 as SGHAT and CDR2 as FQNNGV. The V end lost 2 bases, the J end lost 7 bases, and 9 bases lay between the germline ends. The CDR3 runs 13 residues.

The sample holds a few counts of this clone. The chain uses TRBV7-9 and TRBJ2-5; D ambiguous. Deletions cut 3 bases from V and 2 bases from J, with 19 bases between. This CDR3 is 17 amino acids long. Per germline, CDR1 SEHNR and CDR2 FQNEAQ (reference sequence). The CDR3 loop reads CASSFPPGSLLQETQYF. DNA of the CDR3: TGTGCCAGCAGCTTCCCCCCCGGGTCCCTCCTACAAGAGACCCAGTACTTC.

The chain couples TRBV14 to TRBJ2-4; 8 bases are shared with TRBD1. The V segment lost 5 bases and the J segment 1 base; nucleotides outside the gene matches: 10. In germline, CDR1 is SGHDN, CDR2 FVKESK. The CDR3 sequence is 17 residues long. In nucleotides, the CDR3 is TGTGCCAGCAGCTCCAGGGGGCAGGGGGCTGCCAAAAACATTCAGTACTTC. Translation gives CASSSRGQGAAKNIQYF. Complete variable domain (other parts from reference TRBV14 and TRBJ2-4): EAGVTQFPSHSVIEKGQTVTLRCDPISGHDNLYWYRRVMGKEIKFLLHFVKESKQDESGMPNNRFLAERTGGTYSTLKVQPAELEDSGVYFCASSSRGQGAAKNIQYFGAGTRLSVL.

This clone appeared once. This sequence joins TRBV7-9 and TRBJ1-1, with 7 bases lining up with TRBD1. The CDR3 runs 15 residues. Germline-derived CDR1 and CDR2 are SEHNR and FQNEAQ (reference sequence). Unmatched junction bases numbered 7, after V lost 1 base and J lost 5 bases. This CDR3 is CASSLGGGSGTEAFF. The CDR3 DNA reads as TGTGCCAGCAGCTTAGGAGGGGGCTCGGGTACTGAAGCTTTCTTT.

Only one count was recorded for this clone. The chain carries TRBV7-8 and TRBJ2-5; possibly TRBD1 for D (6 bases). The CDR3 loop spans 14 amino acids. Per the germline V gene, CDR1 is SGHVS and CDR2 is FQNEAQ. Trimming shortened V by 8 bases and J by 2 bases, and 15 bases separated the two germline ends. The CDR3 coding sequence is TGTGCCAGCGGACAGAGGGAGATACAAGAGACCCAGTACTTC. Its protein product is CASGQREIQETQYF.

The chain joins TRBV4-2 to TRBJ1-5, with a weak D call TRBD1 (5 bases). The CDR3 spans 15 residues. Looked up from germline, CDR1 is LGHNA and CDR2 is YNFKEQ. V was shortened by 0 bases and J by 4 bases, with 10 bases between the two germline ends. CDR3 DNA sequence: TGTGCCAGCAGCCAAGAAGGGTCAGGGAATCAGCCCCAGCATTTT. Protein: CASSQEGSGNQPQHF.

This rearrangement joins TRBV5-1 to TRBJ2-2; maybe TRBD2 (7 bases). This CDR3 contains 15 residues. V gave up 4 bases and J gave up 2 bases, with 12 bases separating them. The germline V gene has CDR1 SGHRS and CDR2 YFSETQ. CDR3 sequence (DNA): TGCGCCAGCAGCCCCGGGGGGACAAACACCGGGGAGCTGTTTTTT. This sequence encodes CASSPGGTNTGELFF.

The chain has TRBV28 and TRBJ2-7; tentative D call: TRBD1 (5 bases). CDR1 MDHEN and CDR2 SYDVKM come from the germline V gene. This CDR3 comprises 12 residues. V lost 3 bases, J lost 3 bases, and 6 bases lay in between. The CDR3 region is CASSLQGYEQYF. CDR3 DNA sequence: TGTGCCAGCAGTTTGCAGGGCTACGAGCAGTACTTC.